Below, one T cell receptor (beta chain) is given with its context. This entry comes from a study of Ad26.COV2.S vaccination and SARS-CoV-2 variants. Measured with immunoSEQ multiplex PCR; TCRdb has only the in-frame clones, and not every one. The sample carries approximately 500,000 clones, roughly 89% recorded once. Regarding treatment: over 15 received Ad26.COV2.S at low or high dose, single or two shots; about 5 received placebo; per-sample allocation not given. At day 63 after the first vaccine or placebo injection, samples were drawn. The sample was peripheral blood, taken in a trial of Ad26.COV2.S vaccine versus placebo. This clonotype was sampled from a person between 18 and 60 years old who received the Ad26.COV2.S COVID-19 vaccine or a placebo.

CDR3 in DNA: TGTGCCAGCAGCGGGTATAGCAATCAGCCCCAGCATTTT. Translation gives CASSGYSNQPQHF. The chain employs TRBV7-9 and TRBJ1-5; D is unresolved. There are 13 residues in the CDR3. The V gene's germline CDR1 is SEHNR and CDR2 FQNEAQ (reference sequence). The ends were cut back, 5 bases at V and 0 bases at J, with 5 bases in the middle.